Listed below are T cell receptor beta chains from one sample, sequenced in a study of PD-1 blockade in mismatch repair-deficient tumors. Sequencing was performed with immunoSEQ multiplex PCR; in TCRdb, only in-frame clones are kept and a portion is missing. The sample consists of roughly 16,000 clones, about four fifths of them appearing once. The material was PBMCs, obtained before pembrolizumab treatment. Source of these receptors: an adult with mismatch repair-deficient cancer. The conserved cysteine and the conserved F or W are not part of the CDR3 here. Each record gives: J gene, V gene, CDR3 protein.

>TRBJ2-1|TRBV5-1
ASSSSGTAYNEQF
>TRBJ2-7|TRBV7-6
ASSPGQGGYEQY
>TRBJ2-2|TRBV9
ASSVWPRGSLTGELF
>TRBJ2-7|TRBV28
ASSPRPLREFSYEQY
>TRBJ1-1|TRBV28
ASSLRRVNTEAF
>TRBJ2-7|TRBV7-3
ASSPPSYEQY
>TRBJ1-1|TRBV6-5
ASSYSGGVNTEAF
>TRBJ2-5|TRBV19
ASSMVGRGETQY
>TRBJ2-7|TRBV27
ASSLSGGDHSYEQY
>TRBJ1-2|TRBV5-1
ASSPTAGSNYGYT
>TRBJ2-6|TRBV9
ASSATGANVLT
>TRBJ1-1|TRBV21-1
ASSKDRVNTEAF
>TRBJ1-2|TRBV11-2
ASSQQGDLYYGYT
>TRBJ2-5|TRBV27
ASSLYSDTAETQY
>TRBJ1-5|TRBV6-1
ASSEAAGGNQPQH
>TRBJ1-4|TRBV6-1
ASSEAQAFTYEKLF
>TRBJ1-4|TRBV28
ASSAGEKLF
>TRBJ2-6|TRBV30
AWISGANVLT
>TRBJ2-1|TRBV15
ATSRVAGGHAEQF
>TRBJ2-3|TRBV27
ASSLARGGPDTQY
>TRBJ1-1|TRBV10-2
ASRAQVAAEAF
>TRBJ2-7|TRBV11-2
ASSLPGRRYEQY
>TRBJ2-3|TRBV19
ASSIGLNRGRLDTQY
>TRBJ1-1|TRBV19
ASSPGQGGTEAF
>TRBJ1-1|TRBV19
ASSDRGPNTEAF
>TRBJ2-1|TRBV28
ASTRVGLAGGTNNEQF
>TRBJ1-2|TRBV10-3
AIREAGSDYGYT
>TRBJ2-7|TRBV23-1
ASSQSPDLDSGIYEQY
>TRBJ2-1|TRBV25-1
AGGGESYNEQF
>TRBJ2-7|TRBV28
ASSELGRRYEQY
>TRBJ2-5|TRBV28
ASSSGDRETQY
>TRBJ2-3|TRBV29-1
SVEETSGYTDTQY
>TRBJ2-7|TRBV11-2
ASSLVGVTIYEQY
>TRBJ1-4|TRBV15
ATSLSGLKDSTNEKLF
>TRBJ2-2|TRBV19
ASSNQHYTGELF
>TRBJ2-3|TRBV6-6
ASRAKILSTDTQY
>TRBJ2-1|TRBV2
ASSEGRGTDEQF
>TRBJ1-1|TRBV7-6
ASSLLGTGEAF
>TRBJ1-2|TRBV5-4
ASSLKGSYGYT
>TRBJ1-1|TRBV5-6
ASSLDWRRGTEAF
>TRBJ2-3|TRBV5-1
ASSWGTSGTSTDTQY
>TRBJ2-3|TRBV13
ASSLGPADTQY
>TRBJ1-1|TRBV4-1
ASSQLTLIQGPGTEAF
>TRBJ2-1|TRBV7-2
ASRFMRAPNWNEQF
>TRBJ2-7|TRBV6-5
ASSRRGVEQY
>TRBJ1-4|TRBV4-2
ASSQDTANEKLF
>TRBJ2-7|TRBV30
AWSSGRLTYEQY
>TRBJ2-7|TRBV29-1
SVGASSSYEQY